This T cell receptor (beta chain) was identified in a study of sequential checkpoint blockade in melanoma. Described treatment: randomized to nivolumab then ipilimumab (arm A) or the reverse (arm B). Profiling relied on immunoSEQ multiplex PCR, and the TCRdb table lists in-frame clones only, not all of them. The sample holds 35,000 to 45,000 clones, around nine tenths seen once. The TCR sequence derives from a human donor with melanoma. The specimen was CD8+ T cells sorted from blood (inferred from file names), collected from a patient given nivolumab and ipilimumab in sequence.

CDR3 sequence: CASSVRTSVTDTQYF. In nucleotides, the CDR3 is TGCGCCAGCAGCGTACGGACTAGCGTCACAGATACGCAGTATTTT. This chain connects TRBV4-1 to TRBJ2-3, with 9 bases lining up with TRBD2. The CDR3 sequence is 15 residues long. With V trimmed by 5 bases and J by 2 bases, 5 bases remained unmatched. CDR1 is MGHRA and CDR2 is YSYEKL in the germline V gene.